This T cell receptor (beta chain) was sequenced during a study of CD8+ T cells in alopecia areata. The wider study: A 6-month off-drug phase came after tofacitinib, which had lasted 6 to 18 months. Disease severity was quantified as SALT score of affected scalp area. Findings of the study overall: Among the top 100, expanded CD8+ clones, as well as scalp clonality, were significantly decreased by tofacitinib. Scalp data also include sequences from resident alphabeta T cells of normal skin.

Sequencing templates came from extracted RNA that was reverse transcribed into cDNA. Profiling relied on immunoSEQ multiplex PCR, and the TCRdb table lists in-frame clones only, not all of them. The sample has some 130,000 clones; nearly 55% are singletons. Concerning this clone: Its antigen is still unknown.

Treatment described: oral pan-JAK inhibitor, 5-10 mg twice daily. The trim removed 5 bases at V and 5 bases at J, leaving 2 bases unmatched. This CDR3 has 12 residues. Germline CDR1 reads SEHNR; CDR2 reads FQNEAQ (reference sequence). The receptor was isolated from a human donor with alopecia areata. The chain recombines TRBV7-9 with TRBJ1-1; 7 bases agree with TRBD1. Here the sequenced sample was CD8+ T cells sorted from blood, taken at week 4, from a patient treated with tofacitinib. The CDR3 is CASSQQGTEAFF. CDR3 DNA sequence: TGTGCCAGCAGCCAACAGGGGACTGAAGCTTTCTTT. The variable domain in full, with the rest retrieved from reference TRBV7-9 and TRBJ1-1, is DTGVSQNPRHKITKRGQNVTFRCDPISEHNRLYWYRQTLGQGPEFLTYFQNEAQLEKSRLLSDRFSAERPKGSFSTLEIQRTEQGDSAMYLCASSQQGTEAFFGQGTRLTVV.